The 17 T cell receptor beta chains below all came from one sample that was sequenced in a study of OX40 agonist ivuxolimab in advanced cancers. The protocol was immunoSEQ multiplex PCR, while the TCRdb copy is restricted to in-frame clones and leaves out a portion. Of 50,000 or so clones listed, around 85% are singletons. This material consisted of CD4+ or CD8+ T cells sorted from blood, taken in a trial of the OX40 agonist ivuxolimab. Receptors originate from an adult with an advanced solid tumor such as melanoma, head and neck, liver or kidney cancer.

The CDR3 sequence: CASSLFRGTNEKLFF. The CDR3 coding sequence is TGTGCCAGCAGTTTATTCAGGGGAACTAATGAAAAACTGTTTTTT. The chain carries TRBV28 and TRBJ1-4; D is perhaps TRBD1 (6 bases). V gave up 1 base and J gave up 1 base, with 7 bases separating them. This CDR3 contains 15 residues. Germline V gene data show CDR1 as MDHEN and CDR2 as SYDVKM.

The rearrangement uses TRBV4-1 and TRBJ2-7, with 11 bases lining up with TRBD1. Germline trimming cut 4 bases from V and 2 bases from J; bases unmatched to any gene: 4. Germline V CDR1 and CDR2: MGHRA, YSYEKL. This CDR3 has 15 residues. The CDR3 nucleotides read TGCGCCAGCAGCCTTAGGACAGGGGGCGCCTACGAGCAGTACTTC. As protein: CASSLRTGGAYEQYF.

In this sample, this clone turned up once. The rearrangement uses TRBV6-6 and TRBJ1-5; no clear D gene. The V and J ends lost 2 bases and 0 bases respectively, with 11 bases between them. The length of the CDR3 is 16 residues. CDR1 and CDR2 (germline): MNHNY, SVGAGI (reference sequence). The CDR3 is CASSYVKPDSNQPQHF. For the CDR3, the DNA is TGTGCCAGCAGTTACGTGAAGCCAGATAGCAATCAGCCCCAGCATTTT.

This rearrangement joins TRBV11-2 to TRBJ2-1; D uncertain. Trimming shortened V by 5 bases and J by 7 bases, and 9 bases separated the two germline ends. Germline V gene sequence: CDR1 SGHAT, CDR2 FQNNGV. The CDR3 totals 12 residues. The CDR3 region has the DNA TGTGCCAGCAGCGAGCCCGGGAATGAGCAGTTCTTC. Encoded protein: CASSEPGNEQFF.

This chain links TRBV7-6 with TRBJ2-7; the D call may be TRBD1 or TRBD2 (5 bases each). V gave up 5 bases and J gave up 2 bases, with 16 bases separating them. This CDR3 comprises 15 residues. Germline V gene sequence: CDR1 SGHVS, CDR2 FNYEAQ. The CDR3 protein is CASSLLGTTAYEQYF. CDR3 DNA sequence: TGTGCCAGCAGCCTTCTCGGGACCACCGCCTACGAGCAGTACTTC.

This clone was detected once. The rearrangement joins TRBV7-9 to TRBJ2-7, with D hard to call. Germline loops: CDR1 SEHNR, CDR2 FQNEAQ (reference sequence). The CDR3 loop spans 14 amino acids. V lost 1 base and J lost 2, with 9 bases in between. CDR3 DNA sequence: TGTGCCAGCAGCTTAGGGTCCAGTCCCTACGAGCAGTACTTC. Protein product: CASSLGSSPYEQYF.

J is TRBJ1-1 and V is TRBV11-2; D is perhaps TRBD1 (5 bases). Trimming stripped 4 bases from V and 0 bases from J, with 24 bases between. From germline, CDR1 is SGHAT and CDR2 FQNNGV. The CDR3 contains 19 residues. This chain's CDR3 is CASSWTKMDITFMNTEAFF. CDR3 DNA sequence: TGTGCCAGCAGCTGGACAAAGATGGACATTACCTTTATGAACACTGAAGCTTTCTTT. The full variable domain, rest sourced from reference TRBV11-2 and TRBJ1-1, is EAGVAQSPRYKIIEKRQSVAFWCNPISGHATLYWYQQILGQGPKLLIQFQNNGVVDDSQLPKDRFSAERLKGVDSTLKIQPAKLEDSAVYLCASSWTKMDITFMNTEAFFGQGTRLTVV.

The chain joins TRBV7-9 to TRBJ1-3, with 7 positions matching TRBD1. Trimming took 2 bases from V and 0 from J; bases not matched to a gene: 1. The CDR3 runs 15 residues. Per the germline V gene, CDR1 is SEHNR and CDR2 is FQNEAQ (reference sequence). The CDR3 DNA is TGTGCCAGCAGCTTACGACAGGGCTCTGGAAACACCATATATTTT. Amino acid sequence: CASSLRQGSGNTIYF. Filled out from reference TRBV7-9 and TRBJ1-3, the complete variable domain reads DTGVSQNPRHKITKRGQNVTFRCDPISEHNRLYWYRQTLGQGPEFLTYFQNEAQLEKSRLLSDRFSAERPKGSFSTLEIQRTEQGDSAMYLCASSLRQGSGNTIYFGEGSWLTVV.

The CDR3 reads CASSLRDSIPYEQYV. CDR3 nucleotides: TGTGCCAGCAGTCTCCGGGACAGCATACCCTACGAGCAGTACGTC. J is TRBJ2-7 and V is TRBV6-1, with TRBD1 matching 7 bases. Germline-derived CDR1 and CDR2 are MNHNS and SASEGT. The V gene end was trimmed by 5 bases and the J gene end by 2 bases; junction bases not matched to a gene: 9. The CDR3 extends over 15 amino acids.

The V and J genes are TRBV7-3 and TRBJ2-1; D remains unclear. The CDR3 runs to 15 residues. The V gene lost 2 bases and the J gene lost 8 bases, with 16 bases spanning the gap. Looked up from germline, CDR1 is SGHTA and CDR2 is FQGTGA. CDR3 bases: TGTGCCAGCAGCTTAGAGTCCCAGGTCATCCATGAGCAGTTCTTC. Residues: CASSLESQVIHEQFF.

The chain carries TRBV27 and TRBJ1-1; 7 bases match TRBD1. CDR3 length: 12 residues. From germline, CDR1 is MNHEY and CDR2 SMNVEV (reference sequence). V lost 3 bases, J lost 8 bases, and 3 bases stayed unmatched. The CDR3 region is CASSFQTGEAFF. Here the CDR3 DNA reads TGTGCCAGCAGTTTCCAGACAGGGGAAGCTTTCTTT.

This CDR3 reads CASSDGALEEKLFF. The CDR3 coding sequence is TGTGCCAGCAGCGACGGGGCATTGGAGGAAAAACTGTTTTTT. The chain employs TRBV2 and TRBJ1-4, with D maybe TRBD1 (5 bases). CDR1 and CDR2 (germline): SNHLY, FYNNEI. V was trimmed by 6 bases and J by 8 bases, leaving 16 bases between them. The CDR3 covers 14 residues.

V usage is TRBV9 and J usage is TRBJ2-5; D is uncertain. Germline CDR1 reads SGDLS; CDR2 reads YYNGEE. The CDR3 is 15 amino acids. Between the trimmed V and J ends, which lost 3 bases and 1 base, there was a span of 13 bases. The CDR3 coding sequence is TGTGCCAGCAGCGAAGATGGTGGGTCCCAAGAGACCCAGTACTTC. Protein: CASSEDGGSQETQYF.

This rearrangement joins TRBV5-1 to TRBJ1-6; D unresolved. The V and J ends lost 0 bases and 9 bases respectively, with 7 bases between them. CDR3 length: 13 amino acids. The germline V gene has CDR1 SGHRS and CDR2 YFSETQ. CDR3 coding DNA: TGCGCCAGCAGCTTGGACCGGGGTTCACCCCTCCACTTT. Amino acids: CASSLDRGSPLHF.

This chain links TRBV28 with TRBJ2-7; TRBD2 aligns across 7 bases. The CDR3 loop spans 16 amino acids. The germline CDR1 and CDR2 sequences are MDHEN and SYDVKM. Trimming at V came to 6 bases and at J to 4 bases, leaving 15 bases not matched to a gene. CDR3 protein: CASRPLRHSGGYEQYF. CDR3 nucleotides: TGTGCCAGCAGACCCCTGAGACACTCGGGGGGTTACGAGCAGTACTTC.

The chain links TRBV19 to TRBJ1-5; the D is unclear. The CDR3 has 13 amino acids. The V end was cut by 0 bases, the J end by 6 bases, with 6 bases between. The V gene's germline CDR1 is LNHDA and CDR2 SQIVND (reference sequence). CDR3 amino acids: CASSIDGIQPQHF. CDR3 coding DNA: TGTGCCAGTAGTATAGACGGGATTCAGCCCCAGCATTTT.

J is TRBJ2-7 and V is TRBV4-2; 8 bases align to TRBD2. Germline CDR1 reads LGHNA; CDR2 reads YNFKEQ. The CDR3 spans 15 residues. The V segment lost 0 bases and the J segment 2 bases; nucleotides outside the gene matches: 3. Written as DNA, the CDR3 is TGTGCCAGCAGCCAAGACCCGGGGGGGGCCTACGAGCAGTACTTC. The encoded protein is CASSQDPGGAYEQYF.